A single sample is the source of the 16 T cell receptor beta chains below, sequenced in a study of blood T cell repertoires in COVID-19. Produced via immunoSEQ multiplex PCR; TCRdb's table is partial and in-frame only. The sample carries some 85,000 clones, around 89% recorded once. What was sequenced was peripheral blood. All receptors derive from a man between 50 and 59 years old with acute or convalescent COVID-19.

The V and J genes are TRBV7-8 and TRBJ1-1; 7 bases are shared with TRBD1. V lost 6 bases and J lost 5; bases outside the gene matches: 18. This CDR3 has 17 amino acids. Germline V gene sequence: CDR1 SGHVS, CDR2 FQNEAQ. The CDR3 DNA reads TGTGCCAGCAGGCTCCGCGGAAGGGAACAGGGGAATACTGAAGCTTTCTTT. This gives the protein CASRLRGREQGNTEAFF.

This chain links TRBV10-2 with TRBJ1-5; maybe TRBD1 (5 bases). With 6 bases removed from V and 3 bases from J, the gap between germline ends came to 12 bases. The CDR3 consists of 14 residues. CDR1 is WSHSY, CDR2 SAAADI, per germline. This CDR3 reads CASSERQFNQPQHF. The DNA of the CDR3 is TGCGCCAGCAGCGAGAGACAGTTCAATCAGCCCCAGCATTTT.

The CDR3 sequence is CASSKGQGSTDTQYF. CDR3 in DNA: TGTGCCAGCAGTAAGGGACAAGGTAGCACAGATACGCAGTATTTT. The chain uses TRBV2 and TRBJ2-3; possibly TRBD1 for D (6 bases). Trimming left V 5 bases short and J 0 bases short, with 12 bases between. The germline V gene has CDR1 SNHLY and CDR2 FYNNEI. The CDR3 has 15 residues. Combining the CDR3 with reference TRBV2 and TRBJ2-3 gives the whole variable domain EPEVTQTPSHQVTQMGQEVILRCVPISNHLYFYWYRQILGQKVEFLVSFYNNEISEKSEIFDDQFSVERPDGSNFTLKIRSTKLEDSAMYFCASSKGQGSTDTQYFGPGTRLTVL.

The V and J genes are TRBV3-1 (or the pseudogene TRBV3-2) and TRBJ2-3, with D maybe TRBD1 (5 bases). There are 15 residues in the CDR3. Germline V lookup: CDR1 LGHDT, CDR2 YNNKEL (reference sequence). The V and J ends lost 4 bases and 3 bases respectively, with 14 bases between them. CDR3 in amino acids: CASSRGTVATDTQYF. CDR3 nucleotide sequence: TGTGCCAGCAGCCGGGGCACGGTTGCGACAGATACGCAGTATTTT.

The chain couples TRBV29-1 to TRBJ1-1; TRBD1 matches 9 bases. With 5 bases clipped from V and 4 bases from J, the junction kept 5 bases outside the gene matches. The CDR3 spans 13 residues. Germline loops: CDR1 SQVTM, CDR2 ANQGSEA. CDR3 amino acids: CSVQTGGRTEAFF. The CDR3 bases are TGCAGCGTTCAGACAGGGGGGCGCACTGAAGCTTTCTTT.

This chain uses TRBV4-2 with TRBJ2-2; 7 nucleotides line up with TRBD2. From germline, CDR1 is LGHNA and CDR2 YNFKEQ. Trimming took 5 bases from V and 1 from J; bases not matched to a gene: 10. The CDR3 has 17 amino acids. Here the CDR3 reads CASSTLGERGNTGELFF. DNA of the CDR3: TGTGCCAGCAGCACCCTTGGGGAGCGGGGGAACACCGGGGAGCTGTTTTTT.

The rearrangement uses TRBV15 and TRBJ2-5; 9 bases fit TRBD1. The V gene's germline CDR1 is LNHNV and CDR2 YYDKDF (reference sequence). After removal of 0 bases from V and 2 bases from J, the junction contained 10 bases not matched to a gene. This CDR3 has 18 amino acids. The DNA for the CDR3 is TGTGCCACCAGCAGAGATTATAACCCGGGACAGGGACAAGAGACCCAGTACTTC. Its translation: CATSRDYNPGQGQETQYF.

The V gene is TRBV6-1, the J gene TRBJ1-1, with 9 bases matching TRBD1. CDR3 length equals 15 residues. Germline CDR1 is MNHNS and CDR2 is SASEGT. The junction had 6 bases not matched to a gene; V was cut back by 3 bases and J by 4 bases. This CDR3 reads CASSEGQGYGTEAFF. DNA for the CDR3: TGTGCCAGCAGTGAGGGACAGGGATATGGCACTGAAGCTTTCTTT.

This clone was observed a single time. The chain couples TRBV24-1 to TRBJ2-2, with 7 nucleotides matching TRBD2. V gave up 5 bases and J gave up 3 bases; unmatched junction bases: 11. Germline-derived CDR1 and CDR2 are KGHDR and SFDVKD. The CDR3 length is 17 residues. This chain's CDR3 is CATSGDSSGGDTGELFF. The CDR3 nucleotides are TGTGCCACCAGTGGTGACTCTAGCGGAGGGGACACCGGGGAGCTGTTTTTT.

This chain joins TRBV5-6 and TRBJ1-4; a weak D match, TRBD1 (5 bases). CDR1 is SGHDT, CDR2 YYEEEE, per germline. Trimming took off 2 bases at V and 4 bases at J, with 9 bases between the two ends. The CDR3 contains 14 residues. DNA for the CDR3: TGTGCCAGCAGCTTCGACAGCTTTAATGAAAAACTGTTTTTT. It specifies CASSFDSFNEKLFF.

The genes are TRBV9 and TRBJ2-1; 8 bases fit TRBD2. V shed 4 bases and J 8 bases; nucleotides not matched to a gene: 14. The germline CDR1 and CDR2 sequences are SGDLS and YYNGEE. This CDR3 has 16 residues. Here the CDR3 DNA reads TGTGCCAGCAGCCCTAGGGGTGGGGGACTAGTGGATGAGCAGTTCTTC. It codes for CASSPRGGGLVDEQFF.

CDR3 DNA sequence: TGTGCCAGCAGTGTGGCAGGGCAGGGTGGCTACACCTTC. Protein product: CASSVAGQGGYTF. The chain combines TRBV2 with TRBJ1-2; perhaps TRBD1 as D (5 bases). Between the trimmed V and J ends, which lost 4 bases and 7 bases, there was a span of 13 bases. From germline, CDR1 is SNHLY and CDR2 FYNNEI. CDR3 size: 13 residues. The full variable domain, in which reference TRBV2 and TRBJ1-2 provide the parts outside the CDR3, is EPEVTQTPSHQVTQMGQEVILRCVPISNHLYFYWYRQILGQKVEFLVSFYNNEISEKSEIFDDQFSVERPDGSNFTLKIRSTKLEDSAMYFCASSVAGQGGYTFGSGTRLTVV.

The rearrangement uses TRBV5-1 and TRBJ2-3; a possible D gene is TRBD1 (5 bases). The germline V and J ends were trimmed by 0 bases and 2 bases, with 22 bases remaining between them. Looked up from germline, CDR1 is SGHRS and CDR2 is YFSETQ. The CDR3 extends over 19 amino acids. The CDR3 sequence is CASSLVPRTRRQTTDTQYF. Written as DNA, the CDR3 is TGCGCCAGCAGCTTGGTCCCCCGAACACGTCGACAGACCACAGATACGCAGTATTTT.

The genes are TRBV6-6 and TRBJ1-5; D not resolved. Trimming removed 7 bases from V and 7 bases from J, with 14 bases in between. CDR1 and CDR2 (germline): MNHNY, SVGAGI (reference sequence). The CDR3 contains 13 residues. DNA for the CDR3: TGTGCCAGCAAAACGGGAAGCGAGCAGCCCCAGCATTTT. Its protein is CASKTGSEQPQHF.

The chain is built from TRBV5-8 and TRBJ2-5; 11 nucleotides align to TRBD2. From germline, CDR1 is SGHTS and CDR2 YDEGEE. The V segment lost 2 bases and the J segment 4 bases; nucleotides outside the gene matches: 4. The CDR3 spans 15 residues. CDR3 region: CASSFSLAGGETQYF. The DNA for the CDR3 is TGTGCCAGCAGCTTCAGCCTAGCGGGGGGAGAGACCCAGTACTTC.

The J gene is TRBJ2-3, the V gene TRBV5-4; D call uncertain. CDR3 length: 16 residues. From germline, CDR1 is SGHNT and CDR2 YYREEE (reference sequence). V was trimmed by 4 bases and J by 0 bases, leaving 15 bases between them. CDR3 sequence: CASSPNPGMSTDTQYF. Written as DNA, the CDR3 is TGTGCCAGCAGCCCTAATCCAGGTATGAGCACAGATACGCAGTATTTT. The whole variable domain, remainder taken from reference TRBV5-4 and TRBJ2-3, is ETGVTQSPTHLIKTRGQQVTLRCSSQSGHNTVSWYQQALGQGPQFIFQYYREEENGRGNFPPRFSGLQFPNYSSELNVNALELDDSALYLCASSPNPGMSTDTQYFGPGTRLTVL.